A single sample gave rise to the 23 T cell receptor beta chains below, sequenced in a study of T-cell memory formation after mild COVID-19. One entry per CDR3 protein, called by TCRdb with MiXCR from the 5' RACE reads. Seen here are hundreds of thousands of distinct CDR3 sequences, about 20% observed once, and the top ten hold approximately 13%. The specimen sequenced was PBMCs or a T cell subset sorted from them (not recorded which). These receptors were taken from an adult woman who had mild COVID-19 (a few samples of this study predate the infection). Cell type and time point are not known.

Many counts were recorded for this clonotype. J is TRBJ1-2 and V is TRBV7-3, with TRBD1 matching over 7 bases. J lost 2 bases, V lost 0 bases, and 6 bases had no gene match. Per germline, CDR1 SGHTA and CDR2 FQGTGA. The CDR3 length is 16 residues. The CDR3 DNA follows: TGTGCCAGCAGCTTAACGAAGGGACAGAGAAACTATGGCTACACCTTC. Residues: CASSLTKGQRNYGYTF.

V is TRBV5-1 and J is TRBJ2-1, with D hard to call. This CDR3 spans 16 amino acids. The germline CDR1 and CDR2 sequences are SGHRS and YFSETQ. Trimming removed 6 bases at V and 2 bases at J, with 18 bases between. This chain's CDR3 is CASNPDVISTYNEQFF. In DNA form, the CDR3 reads TGCGCCAGCAACCCAGATGTCATAAGTACCTACAATGAGCAGTTCTTC.

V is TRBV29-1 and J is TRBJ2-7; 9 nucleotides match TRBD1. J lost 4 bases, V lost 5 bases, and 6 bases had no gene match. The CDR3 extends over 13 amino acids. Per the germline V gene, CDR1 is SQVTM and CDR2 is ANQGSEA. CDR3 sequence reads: CSVLQGADYEQYF. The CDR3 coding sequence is TGCAGCGTTTTACAGGGGGCCGATTACGAGCAGTACTTC.

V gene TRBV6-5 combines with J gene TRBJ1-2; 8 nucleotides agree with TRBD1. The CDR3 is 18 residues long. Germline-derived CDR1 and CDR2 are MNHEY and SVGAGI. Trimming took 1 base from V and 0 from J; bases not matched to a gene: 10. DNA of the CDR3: TGTGCCAGCAGTTACTGGGCGGACAGGGAGCTTCCTAACTATGGCTACACCTTC. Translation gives CASSYWADRELPNYGYTF.

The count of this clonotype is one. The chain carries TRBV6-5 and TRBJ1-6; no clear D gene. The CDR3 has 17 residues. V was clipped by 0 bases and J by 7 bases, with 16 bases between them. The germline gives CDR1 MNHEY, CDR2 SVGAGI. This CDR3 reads CASSYSNRGEWNSPLHF. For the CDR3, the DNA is TGTGCCAGCAGTTACTCGAATCGCGGGGAGTGGAATTCACCCCTCCACTTT.

CDR3 sequence (DNA): TGTGCCAGCAGCTCAAATTTGATCCCAGGGGAAAGCGAGCAGTACTTC. Translating it yields CASSSNLIPGESEQYF. The chain carries TRBV7-6 and TRBJ2-7; possible D gene TRBD1, 6 bases. V was trimmed by 4 bases and J by 6 bases, leaving 22 bases between them. The CDR3 spans 16 residues. Germline V CDR1 and CDR2: SGHVS, FNYEAQ.

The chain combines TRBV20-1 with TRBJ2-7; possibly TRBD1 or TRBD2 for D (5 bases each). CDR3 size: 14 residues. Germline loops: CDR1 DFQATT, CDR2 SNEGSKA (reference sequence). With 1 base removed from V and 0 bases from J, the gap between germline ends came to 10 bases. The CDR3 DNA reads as TGCAGTGCTAGAGCCCGGGACGGCTCCTACGAGCAGTACTTC. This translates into CSARARDGSYEQYF.

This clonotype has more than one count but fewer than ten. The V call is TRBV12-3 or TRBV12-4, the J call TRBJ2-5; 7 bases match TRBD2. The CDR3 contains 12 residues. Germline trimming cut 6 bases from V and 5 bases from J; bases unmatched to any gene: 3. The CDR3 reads CASSWEGETQYF. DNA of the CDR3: TGTGCCAGCAGCTGGGAGGGGGAGACCCAGTACTTC.

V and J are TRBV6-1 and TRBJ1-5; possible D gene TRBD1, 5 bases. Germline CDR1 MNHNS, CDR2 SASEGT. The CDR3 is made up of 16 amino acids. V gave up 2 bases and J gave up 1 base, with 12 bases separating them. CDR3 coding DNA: TGTGCCAGCAGTGAACGGGCAGGGCTGAGCAATCAGCCCCAGCATTTT. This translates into CASSERAGLSNQPQHF.

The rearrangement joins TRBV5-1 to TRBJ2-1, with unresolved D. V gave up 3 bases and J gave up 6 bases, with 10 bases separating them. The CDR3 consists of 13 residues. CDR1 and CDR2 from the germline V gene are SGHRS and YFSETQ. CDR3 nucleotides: TGCGCCAGCAGCTCCAGGTACACCAATGAGCAGTTCTTC. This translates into CASSSRYTNEQFF.

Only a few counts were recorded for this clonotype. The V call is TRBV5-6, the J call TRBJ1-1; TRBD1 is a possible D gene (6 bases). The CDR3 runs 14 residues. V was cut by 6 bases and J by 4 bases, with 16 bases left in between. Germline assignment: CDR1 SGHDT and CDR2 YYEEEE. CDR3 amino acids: CASTASGAGTEAFF. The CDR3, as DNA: TGTGCCAGCACCGCCTCGGGGGCGGGCACTGAAGCTTTCTTT. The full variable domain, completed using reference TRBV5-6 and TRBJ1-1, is DAGVTQSPTHLIKTRGQQVTLRCSPKSGHDTVSWYQQALGQGPQFIFQYYEEEERQRGNFPDRFSGHQFPNYSSELNVNALLLGDSALYLCASTASGAGTEAFFGQGTRLTVV.

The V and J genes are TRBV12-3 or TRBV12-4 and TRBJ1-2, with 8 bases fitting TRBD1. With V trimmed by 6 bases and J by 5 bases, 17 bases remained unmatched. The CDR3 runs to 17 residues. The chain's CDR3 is CASRTDRVGDWDYGYTF. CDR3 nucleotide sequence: TGTGCCAGCAGGACGGACAGGGTAGGAGATTGGGATTATGGCTACACCTTC.

CDR3 in DNA: TGCAGTGCTAGCAGTCGGACAGGGTATGGCTACACCTTC. Protein: CSASSRTGYGYTF. The V call is TRBV20-1, the J call TRBJ1-2, with TRBD1 identical over 8 bases. Unmatched junction bases numbered 5, after V lost 3 bases and J lost 5 bases. The CDR3 totals 13 residues. The germline V gene encodes CDR1 DFQATT and CDR2 SNEGSKA (reference sequence).

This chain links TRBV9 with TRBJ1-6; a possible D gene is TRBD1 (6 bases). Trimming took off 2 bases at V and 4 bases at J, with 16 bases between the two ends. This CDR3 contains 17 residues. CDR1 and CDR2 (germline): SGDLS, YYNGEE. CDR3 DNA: TGTGCCAGCAGCGTTAGCGGACAGAGCACTTATAATTCACCCCTCCACTTT. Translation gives CASSVSGQSTYNSPLHF.

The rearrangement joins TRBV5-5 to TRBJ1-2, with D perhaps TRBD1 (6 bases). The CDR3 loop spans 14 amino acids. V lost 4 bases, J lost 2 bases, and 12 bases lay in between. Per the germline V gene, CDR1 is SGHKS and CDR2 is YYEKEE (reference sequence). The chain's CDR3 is CASSQGDTNYGYTF. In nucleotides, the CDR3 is TGTGCCAGCAGCCAAGGGGACACGAACTATGGCTACACCTTC.

CDR3 in amino acids: CASGRAGGLSDTQYF. CDR3 sequence (DNA): TGTGCCAGCGGCCGAGCGGGAGGGCTTTCAGATACGCAGTATTTT. The J gene is TRBJ2-3, the V gene TRBV6-5, with 10 bases matching TRBD2. The CDR3 has 15 amino acids. Losses at the gene ends were 8 bases for V and 4 bases for J; bases not matched to a gene: 9. Looked up from germline, CDR1 is MNHEY and CDR2 is SVGAGI.

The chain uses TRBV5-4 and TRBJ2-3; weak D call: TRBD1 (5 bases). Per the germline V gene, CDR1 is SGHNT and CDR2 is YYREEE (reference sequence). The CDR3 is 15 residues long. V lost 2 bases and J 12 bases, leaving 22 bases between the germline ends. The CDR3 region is CASSLSQASGISQYF. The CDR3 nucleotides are TGTGCCAGCAGCTTATCTCAGGCCTCAGGGATCTCTCAGTATTTT.

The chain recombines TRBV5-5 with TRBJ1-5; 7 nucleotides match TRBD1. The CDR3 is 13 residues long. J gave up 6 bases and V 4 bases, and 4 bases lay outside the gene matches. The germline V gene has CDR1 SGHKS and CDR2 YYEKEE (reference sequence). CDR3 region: CASSQTGIQPQHF. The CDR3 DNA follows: TGTGCCAGCAGCCAGACAGGGATTCAGCCCCAGCATTTT.

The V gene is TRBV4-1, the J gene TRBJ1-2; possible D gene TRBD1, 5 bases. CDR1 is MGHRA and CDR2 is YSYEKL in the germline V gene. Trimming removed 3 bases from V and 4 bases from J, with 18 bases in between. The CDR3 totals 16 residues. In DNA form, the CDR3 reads TGCGCCAGCAGCCAGGGCCGGGGGACGGCGGTCTATGGCTACACCTTC. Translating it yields CASSQGRGTAVYGYTF.

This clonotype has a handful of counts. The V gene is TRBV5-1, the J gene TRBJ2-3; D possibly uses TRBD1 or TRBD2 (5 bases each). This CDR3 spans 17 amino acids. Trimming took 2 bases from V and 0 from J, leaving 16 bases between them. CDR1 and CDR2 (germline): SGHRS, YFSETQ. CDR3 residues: CASSLAAGTLSTDTQYF. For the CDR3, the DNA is TGCGCCAGCAGCTTAGCGGCAGGGACCCTTAGCACAGATACGCAGTATTTT.

In DNA, the CDR3 is TGTGCCACCAGTTCTAGGGGTAATGAGCAGTTCTTC. It encodes CATSSRGNEQFF. The chain carries TRBV24-1 and TRBJ2-1; D is perhaps TRBD1 (5 bases). Germline V gene lookup returns CDR1 KGHDR and CDR2 SFDVKD. The ends were cut back, 6 bases at V and 7 bases at J, with 9 bases in the middle. The length of the CDR3 is 12 residues.

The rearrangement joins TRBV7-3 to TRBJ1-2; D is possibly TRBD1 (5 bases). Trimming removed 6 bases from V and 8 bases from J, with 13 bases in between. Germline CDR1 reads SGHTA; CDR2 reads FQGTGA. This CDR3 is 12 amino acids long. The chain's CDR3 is CASSLTVLGYTF. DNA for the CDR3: TGTGCCAGCAGTTTGACAGTACTGGGCTACACCTTC.

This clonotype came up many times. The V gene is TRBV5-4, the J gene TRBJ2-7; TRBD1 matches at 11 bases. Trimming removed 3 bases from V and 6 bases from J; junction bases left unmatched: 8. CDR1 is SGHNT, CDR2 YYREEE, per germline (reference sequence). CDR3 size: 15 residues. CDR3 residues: CASSYGTGGYSEQYF. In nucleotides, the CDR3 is TGTGCCAGCAGCTACGGGACAGGGGGTTACTCCGAGCAGTACTTC.